This TCR beta chain was retrieved from a study of tumor-infiltrating lymphocytes in glioblastoma multiforme (TCRdb year 2017). With respect to the entire study: To test whether intratumoral genomic heterogeneity fosters TIL diversity, the study jointly examined somatic mutations, TIL diversity and immune response activity.

The AllPrep DNA/RNA mini kit was used to purify genomic DNA and total RNA at the same time from each of the 10 to 11 tumor samples. OD 260/280 ratios above 1.9 and RNA integrity numbers above 6.5 were observed for all RNA. TCRB libraries were built from RNA via three nested multiplex PCR rounds using a modified ARM-PCR protocol with multiple V-beta primers and a C-beta primer. Starting from approximately 0.51 ug of total RNA, TCRB-specific cDNA was synthesized using ProtoScript II Reverse Transcriptase and a C-beta primer. The description of the TCRB libraries did not mention any unique molecular identifiers. In the third PCR, barcodes and adapters were added over about 23 cycles using Deep VentR (exo-) polymerase, and bands of 250-500 bp were then gel purified. TCRB libraries were sequenced with 250 bp paired-end reads on an Illumina HiSeq 2500. Processing in the source paper ran as follows. Reads were cleaned with Trimmomatic, merged with FLASH, assigned V, D and J segments with MiGEC, and analyzed with VDJtools. The Shannon-Wiener diversity index, calculated using VDJtools, was used to quantify repertoire diversity. In-frame beta chains were kept once TCRdb had trimmed the public reads at Q25 with fastp and called clones with MiXCR. All rows with the same CDR3 protein become a single entry with the most common DNA and genes. These V and J calls rely on TCRdb rather than the paper's analysis. The sample contains approximately 30,000 distinct CDR3 sequences, around 60% of them found a single time. The ten largest account for around 34% of the sample.

As for this clonotype: This clone's antigen is unknown. One junction end disagrees with the germline gene, perhaps due to a read error.

Broader findings and caveats from the paper: Only one glioblastoma patient was included in the TCR and somatic mutation analysis, limiting generalizability. T cells were not sorted into functional subsets, and such sorting was noted by the authors as a future improvement. RNA-based TCR sequencing may distort clone frequencies because T cells carry unequal numbers of TCR transcripts.

The CDR3 sequence holds 15 residues, the cysteine and phenylalanine included. Of all the DNA, just the CDR3 is kept, 45 bases in frame from base 1. The germline V gene specifies LGHNA as CDR1 and YNFKEQ as CDR2. What was sequenced was brain tumor tissue. The chain links TRBV4-2 with TRBJ2-1, with TRBD2 tentatively as D gene (5 bases match). This TCR derives from a male donor with glioblastoma. The bases read TGTGACAGCAGCCAAGTGCCTGCGGGTCCGAATGAGCAGTTCTTC. It is translated as CDSSQVPAGPNEQFF.